This is a list of T cell receptor beta chains from one sample in a study of blood T cells in healthy people across ages. MiXCR, run by TCRdb on the 5' RACE reads, gives a single entry per CDR3 protein. The table shows hundreds of thousands of distinct CDR3 sequences, with more than 25% occurring only once. The sequencing sample was made of blood. The receptors derive from a woman of 80 years or more in good health. CDR3s include the opening cysteine and the closing phenylalanine or tryptophan. The order of the fields is V gene, clone size, D gene, J gene, CDR3 protein, CDR3 DNA. D genes are given only for firm matches. Not all rows give a size; the values are once, few, many and, for expanded clones, a class.

v_gene: TRBV9
abundance: -
d_gene: -
j_gene: TRBJ1-1
CDR3aa: CASSVARESWTEAFF
CDR3nt: TGTGCCAGCAGCGTAGCTCGGGAGAGTTGGACTGAAGCTTTCTTT

v_gene: TRBV7-2
abundance: many
d_gene: -
j_gene: TRBJ2-7
CDR3aa: CASSLGGFTSYEQYF
CDR3nt: TGTGCCAGCAGCTTAGGGGGTTTCACCAGCTACGAGCAGTACTTC

v_gene: TRBV5-1
abundance: many
d_gene: -
j_gene: TRBJ1-1
CDR3aa: CASNWGGLMNTEAFF
CDR3nt: TGCGCCAGCAACTGGGGGGGATTGATGAACACTGAAGCTTTCTTT

v_gene: TRBV15
abundance: -
d_gene: -
j_gene: TRBJ2-5
CDR3aa: CATSRDGRGPYDEQYF
CDR3nt: TGTGCCACCAGCAGAGATGGAAGGGGACCTTACGATGAGCAGTACTTC

v_gene: TRBV12-3/TRBV12-4
abundance: many
d_gene: -
j_gene: TRBJ2-7
CDR3aa: CASSLNQVGQQYF
CDR3nt: TGTGCCAGCAGTTTAAATCAAGTGGGGCAGCAGTACTTC

v_gene: TRBV6-1
abundance: many
d_gene: -
j_gene: TRBJ2-1
CDR3aa: CASIIRGESYNEQFF
CDR3nt: TGTGCCAGCATTATTAGGGGGGAATCCTACAATGAGCAGTTCTTC

v_gene: TRBV27
abundance: -
d_gene: TRBD1
j_gene: TRBJ1-2
CDR3aa: CASSPLPGQGRRGYTF
CDR3nt: TGTGCCAGCAGTCCTCTTCCCGGACAGGGGAGAAGAGGCTACACCTTC

v_gene: TRBV27
abundance: -
d_gene: TRBD2
j_gene: TRBJ2-3
CDR3aa: CASSPVSGRGGPGTQYF
CDR3nt: TGTGCCAGCAGCCCTGTATCGGGGCGGGGGGGCCCAGGAACGCAGTATTTT

v_gene: TRBV7-2
abundance: few
d_gene: -
j_gene: TRBJ2-2
CDR3aa: CASSSGRKNTGELFF
CDR3nt: TGTGCCAGCAGCTCGGGACGGAAGAACACCGGGGAGCTGTTTTTT

v_gene: TRBV6-4
abundance: many
d_gene: TRBD2
j_gene: TRBJ2-3
CDR3aa: CASSPGWRGSLTSGGDTSTDTQYF
CDR3nt: TGTGCCAGCAGCCCCGGGTGGAGGGGATCGTTGACTAGCGGTGGGGACACTAGCACAGATACGCAGTATTTT

v_gene: TRBV4-1
abundance: -
d_gene: -
j_gene: TRBJ1-4
CDR3aa: CASRVVGDEMEKLFF
CDR3nt: TGCGCCAGCAGGGTTGTAGGGGATGAGATGGAAAAACTGTTTTTT

v_gene: TRBV7-6
abundance: many
d_gene: TRBD2
j_gene: TRBJ2-7
CDR3aa: CASSREEISYEQYF
CDR3nt: TGTGCCAGCAGCCGGGAGGAGATCTCCTACGAGCAGTACTTC

v_gene: TRBV27
abundance: many
d_gene: TRBD2
j_gene: TRBJ2-1
CDR3aa: CASSFHRTSLYNEQFF
CDR3nt: TGTGCCAGCAGTTTTCACCGGACTAGCCTTTACAATGAGCAGTTCTTC

v_gene: TRBV6-2/TRBV6-3
abundance: -
d_gene: TRBD1
j_gene: TRBJ2-4
CDR3aa: CASSYSRGRVSKNIQYF
CDR3nt: TGTGCCAGCAGTTACTCGAGGGGGCGCGTCTCCAAAAACATTCAGTACTTC

v_gene: TRBV5-3
abundance: -
d_gene: -
j_gene: TRBJ2-1
CDR3aa: CARWGYNEQFF
CDR3nt: TGTGCCAGATGGGGGTACAATGAGCAGTTCTTC

v_gene: TRBV6-2/TRBV6-3
abundance: -
d_gene: -
j_gene: TRBJ2-7
CDR3aa: CASSYSRLVGAYEQYF
CDR3nt: TGTGCCAGCAGTTACTCGAGGCTAGTGGGGGCCTACGAGCAGTACTTC

v_gene: TRBV29-1
abundance: many
d_gene: -
j_gene: TRBJ2-3
CDR3aa: CSVDERGLYSTDTQYF
CDR3nt: TGCAGCGTAGACGAACGGGGGCTTTATAGCACAGATACGCAGTATTTT

v_gene: TRBV5-1
abundance: few
d_gene: -
j_gene: TRBJ1-4
CDR3aa: CASSLASTSNEKLFF
CDR3nt: TGCGCCAGCAGCTTGGCCAGCACTTCTAATGAAAAACTGTTTTTT

v_gene: TRBV7-2
abundance: -
d_gene: -
j_gene: TRBJ2-2
CDR3aa: CASSFNFNTGELFF
CDR3nt: TGTGCCAGCAGCTTTAACTTTAACACCGGGGAGCTGTTTTTT

v_gene: TRBV7-2
abundance: few
d_gene: -
j_gene: TRBJ1-5
CDR3aa: CASSLSSSSNQPQHF
CDR3nt: TGTGCCAGCAGCTTATCCTCCAGTAGCAATCAGCCCCAGCATTTT

v_gene: TRBV2
abundance: many
d_gene: -
j_gene: TRBJ2-1
CDR3aa: CASSAAFGSYNEQFF
CDR3nt: TGTGCCAGCAGTGCAGCCTTCGGCTCCTACAATGAGCAGTTCTTC

v_gene: TRBV15
abundance: few
d_gene: TRBD1
j_gene: TRBJ1-1
CDR3aa: CATSRGQVLNTEAFF
CDR3nt: TGTGCCACCAGCAGGGGACAGGTATTGAACACTGAAGCTTTCTTT

v_gene: TRBV12-3/TRBV12-4
abundance: -
d_gene: -
j_gene: TRBJ2-2
CDR3aa: CASSPRAVGELFF
CDR3nt: TGTGCCAGCAGTCCCCGGGCGGTCGGGGAGCTGTTTTTT

v_gene: TRBV29-1
abundance: few
d_gene: -
j_gene: TRBJ1-4
CDR3aa: CSVKGGEKLFF
CDR3nt: TGCAGCGTGAAAGGAGGGGAGAAACTGTTTTTT

v_gene: TRBV27
abundance: -
d_gene: -
j_gene: TRBJ1-2
CDR3aa: CASSAGGHGYTF
CDR3nt: TGTGCCAGCAGCGCCGGGGGGCATGGCTACACCTTC

v_gene: TRBV30
abundance: few
d_gene: -
j_gene: TRBJ1-6
CDR3aa: CAWMNREYSPLHF
CDR3nt: TGTGCCTGGATGAACAGGGAGTACTCACCCCTCCACTTT

v_gene: TRBV20-1
abundance: -
d_gene: -
j_gene: TRBJ2-4
CDR3aa: CSARAGGRLLTKNIQYF
CDR3nt: TGCAGTGCTAGAGCCGGGGGGCGCCTATTGACCAAAAACATTCAGTACTTC

v_gene: TRBV2
abundance: few
d_gene: TRBD1
j_gene: TRBJ2-3
CDR3aa: CASSLQGAPVADTQYF
CDR3nt: TGTGCCAGCAGTTTACAGGGGGCGCCGGTGGCAGATACGCAGTATTTT

v_gene: TRBV12-3/TRBV12-4
abundance: few
d_gene: TRBD1
j_gene: TRBJ1-4
CDR3aa: CASGGDSLEKLFF
CDR3nt: TGTGCCAGCGGCGGGGACAGCCTTGAAAAACTGTTTTTT

v_gene: TRBV6-2/TRBV6-3
abundance: -
d_gene: -
j_gene: TRBJ1-1
CDR3aa: CASSRPPSLIGTEAFF
CDR3nt: TGTGCCAGCAGTCGTCCCCCTTCACTCATCGGCACTGAAGCTTTCTTT

v_gene: TRBV5-1
abundance: -
d_gene: TRBD2
j_gene: TRBJ2-1
CDR3aa: CASSHVGGGQYNEQFF
CDR3nt: TGCGCCAGCAGCCACGTTGGGGGAGGGCAATACAATGAGCAGTTCTTC

v_gene: TRBV24-1
abundance: -
d_gene: -
j_gene: TRBJ1-5
CDR3aa: CATSASAGTVNQPQHF
CDR3nt: TGTGCCACCAGTGCCTCCGCCGGGACGGTCAATCAGCCCCAGCATTTT

v_gene: TRBV6-2/TRBV6-3
abundance: few
d_gene: -
j_gene: TRBJ1-1
CDR3aa: CASSYGGQVNTEAFF
CDR3nt: TGTGCCAGCAGTTACGGCGGGCAAGTGAACACTGAAGCTTTCTTT

v_gene: TRBV5-1
abundance: few
d_gene: -
j_gene: TRBJ2-3
CDR3aa: CASSFGTGELYF
CDR3nt: TGCGCCAGCAGCTTCGGGACCGGGGAGCTGTATTTT

v_gene: TRBV2
abundance: -
d_gene: -
j_gene: TRBJ2-7
CDR3aa: CASKVTGAYEQYF
CDR3nt: TGTGCCAGCAAAGTTACGGGGGCCTACGAGCAGTACTTC

v_gene: TRBV5-6
abundance: few
d_gene: -
j_gene: TRBJ1-3
CDR3aa: CASTPRQGRLNTIYF
CDR3nt: TGTGCCAGCACCCCGCGGCAGGGGCGCCTAAACACCATATATTTT

v_gene: TRBV7-9
abundance: many
d_gene: -
j_gene: TRBJ1-2
CDR3aa: CASSLDVPRGYTF
CDR3nt: TGTGCCAGCAGCTTAGACGTCCCCAGAGGCTACACCTTC

v_gene: TRBV5-1
abundance: -
d_gene: TRBD1
j_gene: TRBJ1-2
CDR3aa: CASSRGQGVPNYGYTF
CDR3nt: TGCGCCAGCAGCCGGGGACAGGGGGTCCCTAACTATGGCTACACCTTC

v_gene: TRBV20-1
abundance: -
d_gene: TRBD1
j_gene: TRBJ2-1
CDR3aa: CSASSGQGYNEQFF
CDR3nt: TGCAGTGCTAGTTCCGGACAGGGGTACAATGAGCAGTTCTTC

v_gene: TRBV29-1
abundance: many
d_gene: -
j_gene: TRBJ1-2
CDR3aa: CSVLPGDYGYTF
CDR3nt: TGCAGCGTTTTGCCAGGGGACTATGGCTACACCTTC

v_gene: TRBV7-2
abundance: many
d_gene: -
j_gene: TRBJ2-6
CDR3aa: CASSLARASGANVLTF
CDR3nt: TGTGCCAGCAGCTTAGCCAGGGCCTCTGGGGCCAACGTCCTGACTTTC

v_gene: TRBV5-1
abundance: -
d_gene: -
j_gene: TRBJ2-1
CDR3aa: CASSTGPAGEQFF
CDR3nt: TGCGCCAGCAGCACCGGACCCGCGGGAGAGCAGTTCTTC

v_gene: TRBV7-2
abundance: -
d_gene: -
j_gene: TRBJ1-1
CDR3aa: CASRLTGTGAFF
CDR3nt: TGTGCCAGCAGGCTCACCGGGACCGGAGCTTTCTTT

v_gene: TRBV9
abundance: many
d_gene: -
j_gene: TRBJ2-5
CDR3aa: CASSATGSGAQETQYF
CDR3nt: TGTGCCAGCAGCGCTACGGGAAGCGGCGCCCAAGAGACCCAGTACTTC

v_gene: TRBV28
abundance: many
d_gene: TRBD2
j_gene: TRBJ2-1
CDR3aa: CASRWGGSYNEQFF
CDR3nt: TGTGCCAGCAGATGGGGGGGCTCCTACAATGAGCAGTTCTTC

v_gene: TRBV12-3/TRBV12-4
abundance: many
d_gene: -
j_gene: TRBJ2-5
CDR3aa: CASSLGARIQGTQYF
CDR3nt: TGTGCCAGCAGTTTGGGGGCCCGGATCCAAGGGACCCAGTACTTC

v_gene: TRBV3-1
abundance: many
d_gene: -
j_gene: TRBJ1-1
CDR3aa: CASSPQLNTEAFF
CDR3nt: TGTGCCAGCAGCCCCCAACTGAACACTGAAGCTTTCTTT

v_gene: TRBV6-5
abundance: many
d_gene: TRBD2
j_gene: TRBJ2-7
CDR3aa: CASRGGLISYEQYF
CDR3nt: TGTGCCAGCAGGGGAGGGTTAATCTCCTACGAGCAGTACTTC

v_gene: TRBV20-1
abundance: -
d_gene: -
j_gene: TRBJ2-1
CDR3aa: CSAPQWGEQFF
CDR3nt: TGCAGTGCGCCCCAATGGGGTGAGCAGTTCTTC

v_gene: TRBV30
abundance: -
d_gene: TRBD1
j_gene: TRBJ2-7
CDR3aa: CAWSPQTGSYNEQYF
CDR3nt: TGTGCCTGGAGTCCCCAGACAGGGTCCTACAATGAGCAGTACTTC

v_gene: TRBV11-2
abundance: -
d_gene: -
j_gene: TRBJ2-1
CDR3aa: CTSSLVRDNEQFF
CDR3nt: TGTACCAGCAGCTTAGTTCGGGACAATGAGCAGTTCTTC

v_gene: TRBV7-6
abundance: many
d_gene: TRBD1
j_gene: TRBJ2-7
CDR3aa: CASSSYRDRAYEQYF
CDR3nt: TGTGCCAGCAGCAGCTACCGGGACAGGGCCTACGAGCAGTACTTC

v_gene: TRBV7-2
abundance: many
d_gene: -
j_gene: TRBJ1-2
CDR3aa: CASSPGARGGYTF
CDR3nt: TGTGCCAGCAGCCCCGGGGCCCGCGGTGGCTACACCTTC

v_gene: TRBV7-2
abundance: many
d_gene: -
j_gene: TRBJ2-3
CDR3aa: CASSMGRRRGTDTQYF
CDR3nt: TGTGCCAGCAGCATGGGGAGGAGGCGGGGCACAGATACGCAGTATTTT

v_gene: TRBV6-5
abundance: -
d_gene: -
j_gene: TRBJ2-5
CDR3aa: CASSVQGRTSETQYF
CDR3nt: TGTGCCAGCAGTGTACAGGGTAGAACTTCGGAGACCCAGTACTTC

v_gene: TRBV2
abundance: many
d_gene: TRBD1
j_gene: TRBJ2-1
CDR3aa: CASSRDSYYNEQFF
CDR3nt: TGTGCCAGCAGTCGGGACAGCTACTACAATGAGCAGTTCTTC

v_gene: TRBV7-6
abundance: -
d_gene: -
j_gene: TRBJ2-5
CDR3aa: CASRGTWLLETQYF
CDR3nt: TGTGCCAGCAGGGGGACCTGGCTTCTGGAGACCCAGTACTTC

v_gene: TRBV12-3/TRBV12-4
abundance: many
d_gene: -
j_gene: TRBJ1-2
CDR3aa: CASSLNGAQGGYTF
CDR3nt: TGTGCCAGCAGCCTGAACGGGGCCCAGGGAGGCTACACCTTC